This T cell receptor (beta chain) was sequenced for a study of T cells in Graves' hyperthyroidism and ophthalmopathy. Amplified TCR beta CDR3 regions derived from RNA transcripts. Using the HTBI primer set, a first-round RT-PCR was run on the TCR CDR3. TCRdb fed the multiplex PCR reads into MiXCR, producing one record per CDR3 protein. Found here are some 550,000 distinct CDR3 sequences, about 16% of them singletons; the top ten hold around 3.5%. This clonotype was counted a few times. The V segment lost 0 bases and the J segment 5 bases; nucleotides outside the gene matches: 8. In germline, CDR1 is MNHNY, CDR2 SVGAGI (reference sequence). The CDR3 length is 16 residues. Diagnoses were made from clinical symptoms, serum measures (thyroxine and TRAb), thyroid ultrasound and orbital computed tomography. The authors obtained PBMCs from more than 8 ml of fresh peripheral blood.

Sequenced: blood. The TCR sequence derives from a woman between 35 and 50 years old with Graves' ophthalmopathy. This chain joins TRBV6-6 and TRBJ1-2; 8 bases are a match to TRBD1. The CDR3 region has the DNA TGTGCCAGCAGTTACTCTTTTGCCCAGGGGGCGTATGGCTACACCTTC. It is translated as CASSYSFAQGAYGYTF.